These 32 T cell receptor beta chains were all obtained from the same sample, sequenced in a study of cytomegalovirus exposure and HLA in healthy donors. Primers for the PCR totalled 60 Vbeta and 13 Jbeta. The table came from immunoSEQ multiplex PCR; TCRdb's copy has only in-frame clones and leaves some out. The profile shows 95,000 to 150,000 clones, roughly 66% of them singletons. Sequenced sample: PBMCs. The origin of the receptors is a man in his late teens or twenties in good health and CMV-seronegative.

In regard to this clone: Other DNA sequences in the same sample also yield this CDR3. The J gene is TRBJ2-1, the V gene TRBV30; 11 bases align to TRBD2. V dropped 0 bases and J dropped 2; count of bases not matched to a gene: 0. The length of the CDR3 is 15 residues. CDR1 is GTSNPN and CDR2 is SVGIG in the germline V gene (reference sequence). The CDR3 DNA reads as TGTGCCTGGAGTGTACTAGCGGGGGCCTACAATGAGCAGTTCTTC. Amino acids: CAWSVLAGAYNEQFF.

This clone was observed once. The chain employs TRBV28 and TRBJ2-7; tentative D call: TRBD1 (5 bases). CDR1 and CDR2 from the germline V gene are MDHEN and SYDVKM. The CDR3 is 15 residues long. The ends were cut back, 6 bases at V and 4 bases at J, with 19 bases in the middle. This CDR3 is CASSRGFRDRYEQYF. CDR3 sequence (DNA): TGTGCCAGCAGCCGTGGGTTCAGGGATCGGTACGAGCAGTACTTC.

This chain joins TRBV28 and TRBJ1-1; D possibly corresponds to TRBD1 (5 bases). Trimming shortened V by 3 bases and J by 1 base, and 9 bases separated the two germline ends. The CDR3 loop spans 14 amino acids. Per the germline V gene, CDR1 is MDHEN and CDR2 is SYDVKM. The CDR3 loop is CASSLVQENTEAFF. DNA for the CDR3: TGTGCCAGCAGTTTGGTACAGGAGAACACTGAAGCTTTCTTT.

The chain links TRBV7-9 to TRBJ2-5, with D maybe TRBD1 (6 bases). The CDR3 is made up of 17 amino acids. Looked up from germline, CDR1 is SEHNR and CDR2 is FQNEAQ (reference sequence). The germline V and J ends were trimmed by 4 bases and 2 bases, with 20 bases remaining between them. CDR3 loop: CASSSHREKEPQETQYF. The CDR3 bases are TGTGCCAGCAGCTCCCACAGGGAAAAGGAGCCACAAGAGACCCAGTACTTC.

J is TRBJ2-7 and V is TRBV5-1, with TRBD2 as a possible D gene (6 bases). The V gene lost 7 bases and the J gene lost 6 bases, with 29 bases spanning the gap. CDR1 is SGHRS and CDR2 is YFSETQ in the germline V gene. The CDR3 totals 17 residues. CDR3 loop: CASSPPRGATWVIEQYF. The CDR3 nucleotides read TGCGCCAGCTCTCCCCCGCGGGGAGCTACATGGGTAATCGAGCAGTACTTC.

The chain combines TRBV5-8 with TRBJ1-4, with 9 bases lining up with TRBD1. The junction had 7 bases not matched to a gene; V was cut back by 4 bases and J by 6 bases. The CDR3 has 15 residues. CDR1 and CDR2 from the germline V gene are SGHTS and YDEGEE. CDR3 sequence reads: CASSPRDRADEKLFF. The CDR3 coding sequence is TGTGCCAGCAGCCCCCGGGACAGGGCCGATGAAAAACTGTTTTTT.

CDR3 region: CASGGHSYEQYF. The CDR3 nucleotides are TGCGCCAGCGGGGGCCACTCCTACGAGCAGTACTTC. The J gene is TRBJ2-7, the V gene TRBV23-1; weak D call: TRBD1 (6 bases). TRBV23-1 is treated as an ORF (open reading frame) with a function not yet certain. V was pared by 8 bases and J by 0 bases, with 8 bases between. CDR3 length: 12 residues.

Details on this clone: One junction end does not reproduce the germline sequence, and a read error may be involved. The chain has TRBV28 and TRBJ1-3; D remains unclear. Germline V gene data show CDR1 as MDHEN and CDR2 as SYDVKM. This CDR3 has 16 residues. The CDR3 loop is CARSLPSTHSGNTIYF. In DNA, the CDR3 is TGTGCCCGCAGTTTACCCTCGACACACTCTGGAAACACCATATATTTT.

The genes are TRBV11-2 and TRBJ2-7, with 10 nucleotides matching TRBD1. Unmatched junction bases numbered 14, after V lost 4 bases and J lost 5 bases. CDR3 length: 17 residues. Germline lookup yields CDR1 SGHAT and CDR2 FQNNGV. The CDR3 nucleotides are TGTGCCAGCAGCTCAGGGGTACGGGGGGACAGGGGACACGAGCAGTACTTC. This gives the protein CASSSGVRGDRGHEQYF.

The chain employs TRBV11-2 and TRBJ2-5; 11 bases are shared with TRBD1. CDR3 size: 16 residues. V trimming: 6 bases; J trimming: 5 bases; junction bases outside the gene matches: 11. The germline CDR1 and CDR2 sequences are SGHAT and FQNNGV. DNA for the CDR3: TGTGCCAGCAGAAGGACAGGGGGCGCCTCGGGGGAGACCCAGTACTTC. Translation gives CASRRTGGASGETQYF.

A word on this clone: The junction departs from germline at one end; a sequencing error may be responsible. The V and J genes are TRBV6-5 and TRBJ1-2; 9 positions agree with TRBD1. CDR1 and CDR2 from the germline V gene are MNHEY and SVGAGI. The CDR3 is made up of 13 amino acids. Here the CDR3 DNA reads TGTGCCAGCAGAACCGGGACAGGGAATGGCTACCCCTTC. This gives the protein CASRTGTGNGYPF.

CDR3 coding DNA: TGTGCCAGCAGTTCCCTCGACAGGGGGCTTTTTGGAAACACCATATATTTT. Protein: CASSSLDRGLFGNTIYF. The chain joins TRBV28 to TRBJ1-3; 10 nucleotides agree with TRBD1. This CDR3 has 17 amino acids. The germline V gene has CDR1 MDHEN and CDR2 SYDVKM. Losses at the gene ends were 4 bases for V and 3 bases for J; bases not matched to a gene: 9.

V and J are TRBV20-1 and TRBJ2-5, with TRBD2 matching over 9 bases. Germline V gene data show CDR1 as DFQATT and CDR2 as SNEGSKA (reference sequence). The length of the CDR3 is 10 residues. CDR3 loop: CRLAGETQYF. The CDR3 DNA reads TGCAGGCTAGCGGGGGAGACCCAGTACTTC.

V gene TRBV7-9 combines with J gene TRBJ1-2, with 9 bases matching TRBD1. CDR1 is SEHNR, CDR2 FQNEAQ, per germline (reference sequence). The CDR3 contains 14 residues. Trimming cost V 8 bases and J 8 bases; bases outside gene matches: 12. CDR3 nucleotide sequence: TGTGCCAGCTCCCTGGGACAGGGTTTAGAGGGCTACACCTTC. Translating gives CASSLGQGLEGYTF.

This clone was found a few times. The chain uses TRBV10-3 and TRBJ2-2, with TRBD2 matching 8 bases. The CDR3 extends over 16 amino acids. The junction had 7 bases not matched to a gene; V was cut back by 7 bases and J by 0 bases. Germline CDR1 and CDR2: ENHRY and SYGVKD. CDR3 coding DNA: TGTGCCATCAACCTACGGGGGGGATCGAACACCGGGGAGCTGTTTTTT. Its protein product is CAINLRGGSNTGELFF.

This chain connects TRBV4-2 to TRBJ1-1; no reliable D call. The length of the CDR3 is 15 residues. V lost 1 base and J 0 bases, leaving 9 bases between the germline ends. The germline CDR1 and CDR2 sequences are LGHNA and YNFKEQ. This CDR3 reads CASSQASIMNTEAFF. As DNA, the CDR3 is TGTGCCAGCAGCCAAGCAAGCATAATGAACACTGAAGCTTTCTTT.

The rearrangement uses TRBV6-1 and TRBJ1-6, with no clear D. Trimming pared 1 base from V and 9 bases from J, leaving 10 bases between. From germline, CDR1 is MNHNS and CDR2 SASEGT. CDR3 length: 14 amino acids. The CDR3 sequence: CASSEDTASSPLHF. The CDR3 DNA is TGTGCCAGCAGTGAAGACACGGCTAGTTCACCCCTCCACTTT.

This clone was detected only a few times. CDR3 sequence reads: CASSQRLAGQNEKLFF. CDR3 coding DNA: TGCGCCAGCAGCCAAAGGTTGGCAGGGCAGAATGAAAAACTGTTTTTT. This sequence joins TRBV4-3 and TRBJ1-4; perhaps TRBD1 as D (5 bases). This CDR3 is 16 amino acids long. V lost 2 bases, J lost 5 bases, and 15 bases lay in between. CDR1 and CDR2 (germline): LGHNA, YSLEER.

This chain links TRBV2 with TRBJ1-2; D gene uncertain. The ends were cut back, 5 bases at V and 2 bases at J, with 9 bases in the middle. CDR3 length: 13 residues. Germline CDR1 SNHLY, CDR2 FYNNEI. In DNA, the CDR3 is TGTGCCAGCAGTATTAAACTCAACTATGGCTACACCTTC. Residues: CASSIKLNYGYTF. Full variable domain (rest looked up from reference TRBV2 and TRBJ1-2): EPEVTQTPSHQVTQMGQEVILRCVPISNHLYFYWYRQILGQKVEFLVSFYNNEISEKSEIFDDQFSVERPDGSNFTLKIRSTKLEDSAMYFCASSIKLNYGYTFGSGTRLTVV.

This clone was counted once. A junction end diverges from the germline sequence, so it may reflect a read error. The chain links TRBV7-9 to TRBJ2-7; TRBD2 might be the D (5 bases). The CDR3 runs to 14 residues. Germline V CDR1 and CDR2: SEHNR, FQNEAQ (reference sequence). CDR3 coding DNA: TGTTCCAGCAGCCCCGGGGTAGGTCTCTTCGAGCAGTACTTC. It encodes CSSSPGVGLFEQYF.

The CDR3: CASSLEFGGGKETQYF. The CDR3 DNA follows: TGCGCCAGCAGCTTGGAGTTCGGGGGGGGGAAAGAGACCCAGTACTTC. This chain uses TRBV5-1 with TRBJ2-5; 8 bases line up with TRBD2. This CDR3 has 16 amino acids. Germline loops: CDR1 SGHRS, CDR2 YFSETQ. V lost 0 bases and J lost 3; bases outside the gene matches: 7.

This clone was recorded a few times. The chain uses TRBV4-2 and TRBJ1-1, with D perhaps matching TRBD1 (6 bases). This CDR3 comprises 17 residues. V was shortened by 4 bases and J by 2 bases, with 20 bases between the two germline ends. CDR1 is LGHNA, CDR2 YNFKEQ, per germline. The CDR3 nucleotides read TGTGCCAGCAGCCGACCCCCACCGAGGACAGAAAACACTGAAGCTTTCTTT. Translated, it gives CASSRPPPRTENTEAFF.

The gene calls are TRBV5-5 and TRBJ1-1, with 8 bases matching TRBD1. The CDR3 is 14 residues long. Per germline, CDR1 SGHKS and CDR2 YYEKEE (reference sequence). J was trimmed by 8 bases and V by 1 base; bases with no gene match: 7. CDR3 amino acids: CASSLSVQGVEAFF. In DNA form, the CDR3 reads TGTGCCAGCAGCTTGAGTGTACAGGGGGTGGAAGCTTTCTTT.

Note on this clone: One end of the junction does not line up with germline, which may come from a read error. V and J are TRBV10-1 and TRBJ1-1, with 7 nucleotides matching TRBD1. The CDR3 covers 14 residues. Germline CDR1 WNHNN, CDR2 SYGVQD (reference sequence). CDR3 region: CAGRATGANTEAFF. CDR3 nucleotide sequence: TGCGCCGGCAGGGCTACAGGGGCCAACACTGAAGCTTTCTTT.

V gene TRBV28 combines with J gene TRBJ2-7, with a weak D call TRBD2 (5 bases). The CDR3 loop spans 14 amino acids. In germline, CDR1 is MDHEN, CDR2 SYDVKM. With 3 bases removed from V and 0 bases from J, the gap between germline ends came to 9 bases. The CDR3, as DNA: TGTGCCAGCAGTTTCGGGGAGCTCTCCTACGAGCAGTACTTC. It translates to CASSFGELSYEQYF.

V and J are TRBV2 and TRBJ1-2; D gene uncertain. CDR1 and CDR2 (germline): SNHLY, FYNNEI. V was cut by 7 bases and J by 6 bases, with 6 bases left in between. The CDR3 covers 10 residues. The CDR3 bases are TGTGCCAGCAAAAGAGATGGCTACACCTTC. Encoded protein: CASKRDGYTF.

The chain links TRBV6-1 to TRBJ2-3, with TRBD2 identical over 7 bases. V lost 4 bases and J lost 5; bases outside the gene matches: 9. The CDR3 sequence is 15 residues long. The V gene's germline CDR1 is MNHNS and CDR2 SASEGT. The CDR3 sequence: CASSVFRTGGDTQYF. CDR3 DNA: TGTGCCAGCAGTGTCTTCCGGACGGGAGGAGATACGCAGTATTTT.

The chain carries TRBV19 and TRBJ2-7; possibly TRBD2 for D (6 bases). Germline V gene sequence: CDR1 LNHDA, CDR2 SQIVND (reference sequence). The CDR3 extends over 15 amino acids. With 3 bases removed from V and 2 bases from J, the gap between germline ends came to 14 bases. As DNA, the CDR3 is TGTGCCAGTAGTATTCTACCACCGGGGGCCTACGAGCAGTACTTC. Its translation: CASSILPPGAYEQYF.

The CDR3 DNA sequence: TGTGCCAGCAGCTGGGGACTAGCGGGAGGACGAGAGACCCAGTACTTC. Its translation is CASSWGLAGGRETQYF. V and J are TRBV7-2 and TRBJ2-5; the match to TRBD2 covers 15 bases. Trimming took 4 bases from V and 4 from J; bases not matched to a gene: 4. This CDR3 comprises 16 residues. Germline V CDR1 and CDR2: SGHTA, FQGNSA.

The gene calls are TRBV27 and TRBJ1-5, with TRBD1 as a possible D gene (6 bases). The ends were cut back, 5 bases at V and 9 bases at J, with 11 bases in the middle. The CDR3 has 12 residues. Looked up from germline, CDR1 is MNHEY and CDR2 is SMNVEV (reference sequence). The CDR3 sequence: CASSVTGWPQHF. CDR3 in DNA: TGTGCCAGCAGTGTAACAGGGTGGCCCCAGCATTTT.

This clone was observed a few times. The chain combines TRBV30 with TRBJ2-5; 10 bases are a match to TRBD1. The V and J ends lost 5 bases and 5 bases, in that order; junction bases with no gene match: 2. In germline, CDR1 is GTSNPN, CDR2 SVGIG (reference sequence). The CDR3 is made up of 12 amino acids. The CDR3 DNA reads TGTGCCTGGGGGGACAGGGGTGAGACCCAGTACTTC. Residues: CAWGDRGETQYF.

This clone was seen a few times. V gene TRBV6-1 combines with J gene TRBJ2-7; TRBD1 aligns across 7 bases. The CDR3 totals 14 residues. Germline lookup yields CDR1 MNHNS and CDR2 SASEGT. V shed 6 bases and J 2 bases; nucleotides not matched to a gene: 7. CDR3 in DNA: TGTGCCAGCAGAACGACAGGGTTCACCTACGAGCAGTACTTC. Its translation is CASRTTGFTYEQYF.